This T cell receptor beta chain was sequenced during a study of T-cell memory formation after mild COVID-19. Overall study context: The TCR clusters were mostly specific to one donor.

Regarding this clonotype: Antigen unknown.

Germline V gene sequence: CDR1 SGHVS, CDR2 FQNEAQ. The CDR3 covers 15 residues. Between the trimmed V and J ends, which lost 5 bases and 3 bases, there was a span of 13 bases. TCRdb analysed the 5' RACE reads with MiXCR anew, one entry per CDR3 protein. Here the sample spans 450,000 to 650,000 distinct CDR3 sequences, 20% being singletons. Findings and caveats of the study: Clones contracting across day 15 to 85 had a balanced CD4/CD8 profile; later expanding clones leaned CD4+. Mostly located in CM and EM were contracting CD4+ clones, with contracting CD8+ clones located in EMRA. Some responding clones appeared in pre-infection memory, suggesting cross-reactive memory joined.

Sequencing was carried out using PBMCs or a T cell subset sorted from them (not recorded which). The chain joins TRBV7-8 to TRBJ2-2; D gene uncertain. The receptor's source is an adult woman who had mild COVID-19 (a few samples of this study predate the infection). Cell type and time point are not known. The chain's CDR3 is CASSPDRAYTGELFF. The CDR3 coding sequence is TGTGCCAGCAGCCCTGACCGGGCGTACACCGGGGAGCTGTTTTTT.